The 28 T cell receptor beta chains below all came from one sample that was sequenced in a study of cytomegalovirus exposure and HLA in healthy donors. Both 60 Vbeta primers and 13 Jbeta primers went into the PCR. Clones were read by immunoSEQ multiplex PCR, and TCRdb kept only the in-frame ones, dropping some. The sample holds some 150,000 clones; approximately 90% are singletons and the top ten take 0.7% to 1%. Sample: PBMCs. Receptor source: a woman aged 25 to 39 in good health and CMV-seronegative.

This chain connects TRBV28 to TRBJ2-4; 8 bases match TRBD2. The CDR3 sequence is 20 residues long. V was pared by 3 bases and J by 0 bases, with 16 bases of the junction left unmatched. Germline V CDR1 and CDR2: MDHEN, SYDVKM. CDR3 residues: CASSFSLSGSAVLAKNIQYF. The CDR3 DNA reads TGTGCCAGCAGTTTTTCACTGAGCGGGAGTGCCGTTCTAGCCAAAAACATTCAGTACTTC.

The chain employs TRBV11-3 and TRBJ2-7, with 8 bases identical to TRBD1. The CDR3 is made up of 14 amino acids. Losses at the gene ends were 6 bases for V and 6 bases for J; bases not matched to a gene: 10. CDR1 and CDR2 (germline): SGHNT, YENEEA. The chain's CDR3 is CASSGPDRGGEQYF. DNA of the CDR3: TGTGCCAGCAGTGGACCCGACAGGGGCGGCGAGCAGTACTTC.

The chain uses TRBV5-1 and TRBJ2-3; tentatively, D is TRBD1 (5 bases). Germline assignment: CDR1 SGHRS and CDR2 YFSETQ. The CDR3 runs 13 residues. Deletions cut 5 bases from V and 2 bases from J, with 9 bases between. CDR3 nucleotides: TGCGCCAGCAGTCAGGGCGTCACAGATACGCAGTATTTT. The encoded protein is CASSQGVTDTQYF.

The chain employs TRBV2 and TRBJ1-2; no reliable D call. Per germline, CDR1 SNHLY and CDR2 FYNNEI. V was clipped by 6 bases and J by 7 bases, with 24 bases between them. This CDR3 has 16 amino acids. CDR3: CASRDFWPAQSSGYTF. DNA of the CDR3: TGTGCCAGCAGGGACTTTTGGCCGGCTCAATCGAGTGGCTACACCTTC.

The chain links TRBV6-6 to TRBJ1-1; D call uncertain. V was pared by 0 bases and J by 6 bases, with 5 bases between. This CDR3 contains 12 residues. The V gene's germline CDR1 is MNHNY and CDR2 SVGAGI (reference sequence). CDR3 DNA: TGTGCCAGCAGTTACTCGAGAGCTGAAGCTTTCTTT. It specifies CASSYSRAEAFF.

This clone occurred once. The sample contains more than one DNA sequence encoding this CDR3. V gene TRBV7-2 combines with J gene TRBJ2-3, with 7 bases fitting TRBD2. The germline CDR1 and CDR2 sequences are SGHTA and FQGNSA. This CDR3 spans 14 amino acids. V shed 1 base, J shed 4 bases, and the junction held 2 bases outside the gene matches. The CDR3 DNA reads TGTGCCAGCAGCTTAGGTGGGGGGGCAGATACGCAGTATTTT. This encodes CASSLGGGADTQYF.

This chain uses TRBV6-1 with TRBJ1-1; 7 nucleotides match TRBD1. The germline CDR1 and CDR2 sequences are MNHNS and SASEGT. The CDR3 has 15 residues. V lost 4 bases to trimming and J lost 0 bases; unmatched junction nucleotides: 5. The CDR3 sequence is CASSARDSMNTEAFF. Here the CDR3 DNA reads TGTGCCAGCAGTGCCCGGGACAGCATGAACACTGAAGCTTTCTTT.

CDR3 in amino acids: CASSLSNEQFF. In DNA form, the CDR3 reads TGTGCCAGTAGTCTTAGTAATGAGCAGTTCTTC. The chain joins TRBV19 to TRBJ2-1, with D hard to call. The ends were cut back, 5 bases at V and 7 bases at J, with 6 bases in the middle. From germline, CDR1 is LNHDA and CDR2 SQIVND (reference sequence). This CDR3 has 11 amino acids.

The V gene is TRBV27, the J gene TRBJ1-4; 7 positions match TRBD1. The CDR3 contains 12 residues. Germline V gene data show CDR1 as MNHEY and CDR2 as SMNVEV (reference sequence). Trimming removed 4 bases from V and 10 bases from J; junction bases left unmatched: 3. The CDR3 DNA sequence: TGTGCCAGCAGTTCGGGACAGCGAAAACTGTTTTTT. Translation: CASSSGQRKLFF.

CDR3 protein: CASSFGRAGTSTDTQYF. DNA for the CDR3: TGCGCCAGCAGCTTTGGTAGGGCGGGGACTAGCACAGATACGCAGTATTTT. The chain uses TRBV5-1 and TRBJ2-3, with D perhaps TRBD2 (6 bases). This CDR3 comprises 17 residues. V dropped 2 bases and J dropped 0 bases, with 16 bases sitting between them. CDR1 is SGHRS, CDR2 YFSETQ, per germline. Based on the CDR3 plus reference TRBV5-1 and TRBJ2-3, the full variable domain is KAGVTQTPRYLIKTRGQQVTLSCSPISGHRSVSWYQQTPGQGLQFLFEYFSETQRNKGNFPGRFSGRQFSNSRSEMNVSTLELGDSALYLCASSFGRAGTSTDTQYFGPGTRLTVL.

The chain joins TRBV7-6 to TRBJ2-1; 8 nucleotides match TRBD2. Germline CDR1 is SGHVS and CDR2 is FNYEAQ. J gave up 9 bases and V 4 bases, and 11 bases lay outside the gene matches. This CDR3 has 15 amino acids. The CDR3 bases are TGTGCCAGCAGCTGGGACCGTATCGGGGGGGGTGAGCAGTTCTTC. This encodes CASSWDRIGGGEQFF.

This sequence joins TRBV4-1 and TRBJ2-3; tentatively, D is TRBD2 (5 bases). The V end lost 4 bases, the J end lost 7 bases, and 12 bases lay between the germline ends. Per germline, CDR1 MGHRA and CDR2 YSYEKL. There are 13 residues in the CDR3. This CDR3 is CASSPGGRNTQYF. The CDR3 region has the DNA TGCGCCAGCAGCCCCGGCGGGCGGAATACGCAGTATTTT.

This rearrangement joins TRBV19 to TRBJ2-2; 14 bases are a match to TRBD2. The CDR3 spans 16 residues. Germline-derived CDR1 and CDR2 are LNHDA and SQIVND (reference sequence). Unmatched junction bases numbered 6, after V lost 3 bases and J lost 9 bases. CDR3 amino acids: CASSMQGLAGGRELFF. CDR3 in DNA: TGTGCCAGTAGTATGCAAGGACTAGCGGGGGGCAGGGAGCTGTTTTTT.

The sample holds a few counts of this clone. The CDR3 loop is CASSLIGRSGNTIYF. CDR3 bases: TGTGCCAGCAGCTTAATTGGCCGCTCTGGAAACACCATATATTTT. J is TRBJ1-3 and V is TRBV7-2; D uncertain. Deletions cut 2 bases from V and 0 bases from J, with 8 bases between. The CDR3 contains 15 residues. Germline-derived CDR1 and CDR2 are SGHTA and FQGNSA.

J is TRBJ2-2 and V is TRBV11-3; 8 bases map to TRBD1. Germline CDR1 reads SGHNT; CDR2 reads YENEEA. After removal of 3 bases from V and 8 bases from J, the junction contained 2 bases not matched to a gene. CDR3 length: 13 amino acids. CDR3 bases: TGTGCCAGCAGCTTTAACAGGGGGGGGGAGCTGTTTTTT. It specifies CASSFNRGGELFF.

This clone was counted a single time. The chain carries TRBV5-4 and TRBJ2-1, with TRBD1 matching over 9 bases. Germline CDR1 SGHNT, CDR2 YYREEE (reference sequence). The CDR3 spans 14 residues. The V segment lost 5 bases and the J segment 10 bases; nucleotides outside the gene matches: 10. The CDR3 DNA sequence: TGTGCCAGCAGGCCAGGGACAGGGACTTGGGAGCAGTTCTTC. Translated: CASRPGTGTWEQFF.

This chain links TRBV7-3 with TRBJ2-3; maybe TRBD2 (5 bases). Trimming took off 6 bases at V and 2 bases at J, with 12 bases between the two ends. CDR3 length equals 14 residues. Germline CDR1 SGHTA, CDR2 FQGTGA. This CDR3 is CASRAGLATDTQYF. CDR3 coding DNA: TGTGCCAGCAGGGCGGGCCTCGCCACAGATACGCAGTATTTT.

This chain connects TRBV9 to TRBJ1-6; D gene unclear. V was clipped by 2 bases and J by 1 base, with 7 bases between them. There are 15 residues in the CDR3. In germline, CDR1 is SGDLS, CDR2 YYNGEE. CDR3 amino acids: CASSVEGSYNSPLHF. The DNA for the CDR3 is TGTGCCAGCAGCGTGGAGGGTTCCTATAATTCACCCCTCCACTTT.

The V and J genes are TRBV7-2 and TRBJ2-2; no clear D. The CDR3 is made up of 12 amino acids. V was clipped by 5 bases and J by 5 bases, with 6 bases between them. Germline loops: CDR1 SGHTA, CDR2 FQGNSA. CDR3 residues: CASSPGTGELFF. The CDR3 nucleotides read TGTGCCAGCAGCCCGGGTACCGGGGAGCTGTTTTTT.

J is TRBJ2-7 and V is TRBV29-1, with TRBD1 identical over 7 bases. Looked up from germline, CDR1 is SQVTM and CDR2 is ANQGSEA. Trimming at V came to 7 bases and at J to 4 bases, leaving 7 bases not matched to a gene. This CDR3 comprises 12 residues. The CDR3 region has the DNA TGCAGCGCTAGACAGGGATCATACGAGCAGTACTTC. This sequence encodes CSARQGSYEQYF.

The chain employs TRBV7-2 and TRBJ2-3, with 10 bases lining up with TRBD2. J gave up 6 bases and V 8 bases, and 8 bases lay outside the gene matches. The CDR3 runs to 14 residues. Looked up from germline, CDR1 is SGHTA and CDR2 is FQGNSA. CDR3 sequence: CASLRASGSDTQYF. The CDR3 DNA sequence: TGTGCCAGCCTTAGGGCTAGCGGGAGTGATACGCAGTATTTT.

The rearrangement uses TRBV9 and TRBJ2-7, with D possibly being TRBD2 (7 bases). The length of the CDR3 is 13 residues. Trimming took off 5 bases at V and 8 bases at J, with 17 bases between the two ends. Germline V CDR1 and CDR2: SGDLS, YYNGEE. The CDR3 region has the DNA TGTGCCAGCAGTTCTGGGAGGGGGGCACAGCAGTACTTC. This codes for CASSSGRGAQQYF.

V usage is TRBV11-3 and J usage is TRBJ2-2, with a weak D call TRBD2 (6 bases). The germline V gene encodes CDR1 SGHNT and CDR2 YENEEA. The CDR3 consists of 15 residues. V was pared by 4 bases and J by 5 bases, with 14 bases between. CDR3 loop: CASSSPARGTGELFF. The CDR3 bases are TGTGCCAGCAGCTCTCCCGCCCGGGGGACCGGGGAGCTGTTTTTT.

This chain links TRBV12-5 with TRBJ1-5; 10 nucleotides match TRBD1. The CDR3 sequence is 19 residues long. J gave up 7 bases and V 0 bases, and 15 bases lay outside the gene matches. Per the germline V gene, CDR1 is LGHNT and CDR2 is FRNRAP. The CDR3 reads CASGLVGISGQGSSQPQHF. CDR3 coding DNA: TGTGCTAGTGGTTTGGTAGGAATCTCGGGACAGGGGTCAAGCCAGCCCCAGCATTTT.

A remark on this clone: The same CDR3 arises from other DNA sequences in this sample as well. The CDR3 nucleotides are TGCAGCGTTGCGGGGGGCGGGGGCCGGGGCACTGAAGCTTTCTTT. Translated, it gives CSVAGGGGRGTEAFF. The chain employs TRBV29-1 and TRBJ1-1; the D gene is possibly TRBD1 (6 bases). This CDR3 has 15 residues. Per the germline V gene, CDR1 is SQVTM and CDR2 is ANQGSEA. V lost 4 bases to trimming and J lost 4 bases, with 19 bases between them.

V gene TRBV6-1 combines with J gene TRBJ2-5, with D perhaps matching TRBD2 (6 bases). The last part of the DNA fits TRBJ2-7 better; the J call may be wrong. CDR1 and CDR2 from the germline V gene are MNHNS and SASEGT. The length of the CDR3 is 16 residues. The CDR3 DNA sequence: TGTGCCAGCAGTGGCCCCTTAGGGTGGACTACCTACGAGCAGTACTTC. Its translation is CASSGPLGWTTYEQYF.

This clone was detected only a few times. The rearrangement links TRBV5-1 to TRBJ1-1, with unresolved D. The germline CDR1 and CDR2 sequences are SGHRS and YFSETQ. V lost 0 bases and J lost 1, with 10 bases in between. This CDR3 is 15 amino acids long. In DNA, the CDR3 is TGCGCCAGCAGCTTGGCCGGGGTCCGGAACACTGAAGCTTTCTTT. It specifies CASSLAGVRNTEAFF.

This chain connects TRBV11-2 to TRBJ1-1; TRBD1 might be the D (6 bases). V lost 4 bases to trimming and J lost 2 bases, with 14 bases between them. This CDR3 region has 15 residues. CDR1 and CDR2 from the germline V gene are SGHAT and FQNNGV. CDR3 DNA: TGTGCCAGCAGCTCGATTAAGGACAGAAACACTGAAGCTTTCTTT. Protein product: CASSSIKDRNTEAFF.